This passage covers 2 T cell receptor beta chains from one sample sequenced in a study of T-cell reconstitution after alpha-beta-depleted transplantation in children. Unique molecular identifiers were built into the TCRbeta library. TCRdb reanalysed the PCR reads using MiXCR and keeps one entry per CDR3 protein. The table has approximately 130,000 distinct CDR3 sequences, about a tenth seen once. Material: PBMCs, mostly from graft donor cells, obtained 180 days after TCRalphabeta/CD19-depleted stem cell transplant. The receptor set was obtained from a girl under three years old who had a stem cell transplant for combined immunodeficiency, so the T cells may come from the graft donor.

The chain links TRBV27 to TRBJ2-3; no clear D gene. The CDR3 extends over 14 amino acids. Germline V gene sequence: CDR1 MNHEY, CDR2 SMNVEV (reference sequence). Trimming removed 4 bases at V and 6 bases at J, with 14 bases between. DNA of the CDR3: TGTGCCAGCAGTTCATTGGCGGTTGAGGATACGCAGTATTTT. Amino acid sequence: CASSSLAVEDTQYF.

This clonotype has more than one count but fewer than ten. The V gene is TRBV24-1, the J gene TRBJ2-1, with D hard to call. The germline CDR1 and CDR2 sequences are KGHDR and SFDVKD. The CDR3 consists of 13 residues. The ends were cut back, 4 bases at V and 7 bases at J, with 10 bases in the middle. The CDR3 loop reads CATSDPPLNEQFF. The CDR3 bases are TGTGCCACCAGTGACCCCCCCTTAAATGAGCAGTTCTTC.